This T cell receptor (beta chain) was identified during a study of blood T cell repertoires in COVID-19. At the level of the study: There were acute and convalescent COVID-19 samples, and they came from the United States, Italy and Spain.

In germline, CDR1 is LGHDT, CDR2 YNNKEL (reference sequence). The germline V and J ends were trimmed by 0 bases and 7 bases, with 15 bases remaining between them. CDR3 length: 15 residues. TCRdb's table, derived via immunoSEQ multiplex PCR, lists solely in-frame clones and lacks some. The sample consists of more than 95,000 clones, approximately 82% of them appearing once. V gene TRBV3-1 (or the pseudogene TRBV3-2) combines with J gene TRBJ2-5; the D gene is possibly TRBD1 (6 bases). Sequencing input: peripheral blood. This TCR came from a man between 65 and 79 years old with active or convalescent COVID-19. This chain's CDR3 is CASSQDDRKGGTQYF. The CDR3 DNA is TGTGCCAGCAGCCAAGATGACAGGAAGGGTGGGACCCAGTACTTC.